This entry lists 22 T cell receptor beta chains sequenced from one sample in a study of T cells in Graves' hyperthyroidism and ophthalmopathy. Amplification of TCR beta CDR3 regions used RNA as the template. An initial round of RT-PCR targeting the TCR CDR3 relied on the HTBI primer set. TCRdb independently ran MiXCR on the multiplex PCR reads; one entry per CDR3 protein. Of 300,000 to 450,000 distinct CDR3 sequences listed, less than 15% are singletons. The sample was blood. All receptors derive from a woman aged 18 to 35 with Graves' hyperthyroidism.

This clonotype was seen a handful of times. The rearrangement joins TRBV5-1 to TRBJ2-5; D is perhaps TRBD1 or TRBD2 (5 bases each). The CDR3 length is 12 residues. Germline CDR1 SGHRS, CDR2 YFSETQ. V lost 3 bases and J 13 bases, leaving 16 bases between the germline ends. CDR3 bases: TGCGCCAGCAGCTCAAATCGGGGCGCCCGGTACTTC. Protein: CASSSNRGARYF.

This clonotype was detected ten times or more. The rearrangement uses TRBV7-8 and TRBJ2-1; a possible D gene is TRBD1 (5 bases). Trimming removed 3 bases at V and 0 bases at J, with 15 bases between. The CDR3 length is 17 residues. Looked up from germline, CDR1 is SGHVS and CDR2 is FQNEAQ. CDR3 nucleotide sequence: TGTGCCAGCAGCTTCAAAGCCAGGGATTTCTCCTACAATGAGCAGTTCTTC. It yields the protein CASSFKARDFSYNEQFF.

This clonotype was observed many times. J is TRBJ1-2 and V is TRBV20-1; TRBD1 matches 9 bases. After removal of 3 bases from V and 3 bases from J, the junction contained 11 bases not matched to a gene. Germline V lookup: CDR1 DFQATT, CDR2 SNEGSKA (reference sequence). The CDR3 covers 16 residues. CDR3 sequence (DNA): TGCAGTGCTAGGACACGGACAGGGGTCGATTACTATGGCTACACCTTC. Its translation is CSARTRTGVDYYGYTF.

V usage is TRBV7-9 and J usage is TRBJ2-3; 13 bases align to TRBD2. CDR3 size: 19 residues. CDR1 is SEHNR and CDR2 is FQNEAQ in the germline V gene (reference sequence). J lost 0 bases, V lost 11 bases, and 17 bases had no gene match. The DNA for the CDR3 is TGTGCCTGGAGGCGGGGACTAGCGGGACTCTGGACTAGCACAGATACGCAGTATTTT. The encoded protein is CAWRRGLAGLWTSTDTQYF.

This clonotype was seen many times. The genes are TRBV18 and TRBJ2-7; 10 nucleotides agree with TRBD1. The length of the CDR3 is 15 residues. The germline V gene has CDR1 KGHSH and CDR2 LQKENI. After removal of 2 bases from V and 2 bases from J, the junction contained 3 bases not matched to a gene. As DNA, the CDR3 is TGTGCCAGCTCACCAGGACAGGGGGGAACCTACGAGCAGTACTTC. Its protein product is CASSPGQGGTYEQYF.

This clonotype came up many times. The V gene is TRBV28, the J gene TRBJ1-5; D ambiguous. Trimming stripped 0 bases from V and 2 bases from J, with 11 bases between. From germline, CDR1 is MDHEN and CDR2 SYDVKM. The length of the CDR3 is 16 residues. In nucleotides, the CDR3 is TGTGCCAGCAGTTTATGGGGAAACGATGGCAATCAGCCCCAGCATTTT. This codes for CASSLWGNDGNQPQHF.

This clonotype was picked up many times. The V and J genes are TRBV6-2 or TRBV6-3 and TRBJ2-3; no firm D call. Trimming left V 5 bases short and J 4 bases short, with 10 bases between. The CDR3 is 13 amino acids. Germline V gene lookup returns CDR1 MNHEY and CDR2 SVGEGT. As DNA, the CDR3 is TGTGCCAGCAGTCCGTTCAAGTCAGATACGCAGTATTTT. It codes for CASSPFKSDTQYF.

This chain uses TRBV6-1 with TRBJ1-3; perhaps TRBD1 as D (5 bases). CDR3 size: 12 residues. Trimming removed 3 bases from V and 9 bases from J, with 9 bases in between. Germline assignment: CDR1 MNHNS and CDR2 SASEGT. CDR3 in amino acids: CASSEADITIYF. The CDR3 DNA follows: TGTGCCAGCAGTGAGGCGGACATCACCATATATTTT.

This clonotype was seen many times. The chain recombines TRBV3-1 with TRBJ2-1; D perhaps matches TRBD2 (5 bases). The length of the CDR3 is 14 residues. V gave up 3 bases and J gave up 10 bases, with 16 bases separating them. In germline, CDR1 is LGHDT, CDR2 YNNKEL (reference sequence). In DNA, the CDR3 is TGTGCCAGCAGCCAGGGGAGCGATCCGGCCGAGCAGTTCTTC. Translated: CASSQGSDPAEQFF.

At least ten counts were recorded for this clonotype. V and J are TRBV20-1 and TRBJ2-7, with D possibly matching TRBD2 (5 bases). Germline CDR1 is DFQATT and CDR2 is SNEGSKA (reference sequence). V lost 7 bases and J lost 3, with 16 bases in between. The CDR3 contains 13 residues. The CDR3 spells CSGRSRLSYEQYF. The CDR3 coding sequence is TGCAGTGGGAGGAGTCGGTTAAGCTACGAGCAGTACTTC.

This clonotype was recorded many times. The chain recombines TRBV5-1 with TRBJ2-1; TRBD2 matches 8 bases. Germline CDR1 reads SGHRS; CDR2 reads YFSETQ. Trimming cost V 2 bases and J 2 bases; bases outside gene matches: 3. The CDR3 sequence is 15 residues long. The CDR3, as DNA: TGCGCCAGCAGCTTAGAAGCGGGGGCCTACAATGAGCAGTTCTTC. Protein: CASSLEAGAYNEQFF.

This clonotype was observed many times. This chain joins TRBV19 and TRBJ1-1; possibly TRBD1 for D (6 bases). Trimming pared 9 bases from V and 0 bases from J, leaving 17 bases between. CDR3 length: 15 residues. Germline V gene data show CDR1 as LNHDA and CDR2 as SQIVND (reference sequence). DNA of the CDR3: TGTGCCAGCCGGTTGGACAGTAACATGAACACTGAAGCTTTCTTT. Translation gives CASRLDSNMNTEAFF. The variable domain in full, completed from reference TRBV19 and TRBJ1-1, reads DGGITQSPKYLFRKEGQNVTLSCEQNLNHDAMYWYRQDPGQGLRLIYYSQIVNDFQKGDIAEGYSVSREKKESFPLTVTSAQKNPTAFYLCASRLDSNMNTEAFFGQGTRLTVV.

This clonotype was counted at least ten times. V usage is TRBV3-1 and J usage is TRBJ1-1; 9 positions match TRBD1. The CDR3 extends over 14 amino acids. V trimming: 4 bases; J trimming: 7 bases; junction bases outside the gene matches: 7. Germline loops: CDR1 LGHDT, CDR2 YNNKEL (reference sequence). The DNA of the CDR3 is TGTGCCAGCAGCCGGGACAGGGTCACAAATGAAGCTTTCTTT. This encodes CASSRDRVTNEAFF.

This clonotype was counted only a few times. This CDR3 is missing its conserved last phenylalanine or tryptophan, likely due to a read error. The rearrangement joins TRBV3-1 to TRBJ1-3, with no clear D. The CDR3 length is 15 residues. CDR1 and CDR2 from the germline V gene are LGHDT and YNNKEL (reference sequence). V gave up 0 bases and J gave up 0 bases, with 6 bases separating them. This CDR3 is CASSQDRISGNTIYL. In DNA, the CDR3 is TGTGCCAGCAGCCAAGACAGGATCTCTGGAAACACCATATATCTT.

This clonotype has at least ten counts. The chain recombines TRBV27 with TRBJ2-5; 14 bases agree with TRBD2. The CDR3 extends over 13 amino acids. The V segment lost 5 bases and the J segment 10 bases; nucleotides outside the gene matches: 3. Germline loops: CDR1 MNHEY, CDR2 SMNVEV (reference sequence). The CDR3 region is CASSMTSGRDQYF. CDR3 coding DNA: TGTGCCAGCAGTATGACTAGCGGGAGGGACCAGTACTTC.

In regard to this clonotype: With a much larger clone just one base away, this may be a read error. This sequence joins TRBV3-1 and TRBJ2-3; 8 nucleotides align to TRBD2. V was pared by 1 base and J by 5 bases, with 2 bases of the junction left unmatched. The CDR3 extends over 14 amino acids. Germline CDR1 reads LGHDT; CDR2 reads YNNKEL (reference sequence). CDR3: CASSQGAGGDTQYF. The CDR3 nucleotides are TGTGCCAGCAGCCAAGGGGCGGGGGGAGATACGCAGTATTTT.

This clonotype was seen repeatedly, ten times or more. The chain uses TRBV3-1 and TRBJ1-3; unclear D gene. Looked up from germline, CDR1 is LGHDT and CDR2 is YNNKEL (reference sequence). This CDR3 region has 14 residues. V was shortened by 0 bases and J by 0 bases, with 3 bases between the two germline ends. This CDR3 reads CASSQEDSGNTIYF. CDR3 nucleotide sequence: TGTGCCAGCAGCCAAGAGGACTCTGGAAACACCATATATTTT.

This clonotype was seen more than once but under ten times. The junction departs from the called germline gene at one end, perhaps through a read error. The V gene is TRBV24-1, the J gene TRBJ2-1, with 7 bases that match TRBD2. Germline V gene lookup returns CDR1 KGHDR and CDR2 SFDVKD. The CDR3 spans 17 residues. This CDR3 reads CATSDSGLAARYNEQSF. The CDR3 nucleotides read TGTGCCACCAGTGACTCCGGTCTAGCGGCGCGTTACAATGAGCAGTCCTTC.

This clonotype was counted a few times. CDR3 sequence reads: CASSSLTGRFMNTEAFF. The CDR3 DNA reads TGTGCCAGCAGCTCTCTGACAGGGAGGTTCATGAACACTGAAGCTTTCTTT. The chain couples TRBV13 to TRBJ1-1, with TRBD1 matching 7 bases. Germline-derived CDR1 and CDR2 are PRHDT and FYEKMQ (reference sequence). The V gene end was trimmed by 4 bases and the J gene end by 0 bases; junction bases not matched to a gene: 11. There are 17 residues in the CDR3.

Turning to this clonotype: A junction end diverges from the germline sequence, so it may reflect a read error. The V and J genes are TRBV5-1 and TRBJ2-5, with no clear D. CDR3 length: 14 residues. Looked up from germline, CDR1 is SGHRS and CDR2 is YFSETQ. CDR3 sequence (DNA): TGTGCCAGCAGCGATCCATGGAGCCAAGAGACCCAGTACTTC. This codes for CASSDPWSQETQYF.

On this clonotype itself: Since a much larger clone is just one base distant, this may be a read error. The V gene is TRBV6-2 or TRBV6-3, the J gene TRBJ2-7; 7 nucleotides align to TRBD1. The germline CDR1 and CDR2 sequences are MNHEY and SVGEGT. The CDR3 is 15 amino acids. The CDR3 region is CASSYSSRQGYGQYF. In DNA form, the CDR3 reads TGTGCCAGCAGTTACTCGTCGCGACAGGGCTACGGGCAGTACTTC.

CDR3 coding DNA: TGCGCCAGCAGCCAAGACAAAGGACAGGGGGCCTACAATGAGCAGTACTTC. This gives the protein CASSQDKGQGAYNEQYF. The chain carries TRBV4-3 and TRBJ2-1; 11 bases align to TRBD1. Near its end, the DNA agrees better with TRBJ2-7, so the J call may be wrong. From germline, CDR1 is LGHNA and CDR2 YSLEER. This CDR3 spans 17 amino acids.